This T cell receptor beta chain was recovered during a study of identifying expanded T cells in peripheral blood. No infections or other immune events were documented during collection. The data were produced by immunoSEQ multiplex PCR, yet TCRdb's version contains in-frame clones alone and is incomplete. The table includes tens of thousands of clones, about 83% detected once. With regard to this clone: As yet, its antigen is unknown.

Trimming removed 2 bases from V and 4 bases from J, with 11 bases in between. The CDR3 extends over 14 amino acids. The germline V gene encodes CDR1 MNHNY and CDR2 SVGAGI (reference sequence). Study findings and constraints: Roughly two-week clone count variance significantly increased as total template count grew.

The clonotype was recovered from a person aged 18 to 75 in good health. Material: blood. The chain is built from TRBV6-6 and TRBJ1-2; no firm D call. The CDR3 reads CASSYLVRGYGYTF. Written as DNA, the CDR3 is TGTGCCAGCAGTTACCTAGTTCGGGGCTATGGCTACACCTTC.